This TCR beta chain comes out of a study of CD8+ T cells in alopecia areata (dated by TCRdb to between 2017 and 2018). For context, the study as a whole: Treated patients were enrolled in an open-label pilot trial of oral tofacitinib at 5 to 10 mg twice daily for moderate-to-severe alopecia areata. Tofacitinib-treated patients had biopsies at baseline and at 4 and 24 weeks of treatment, with a later scalp biopsy in several patients. Patients stayed on tofacitinib for 6 to 18 months and then had 6 months of follow-up off drug so that delayed response and recurrence could be assessed. To study T cell clonal expansion in alopecia areata, the researchers applied high-throughput TCRbeta sequencing to both the C3H/HeJ mouse model and human patients. In humans, TCRbeta sequencing was performed on scalp tissue and on sorted CD4+ and CD8+ peripheral blood T cells from healthy controls and from patients with patchy or totalis/universalis alopecia areata. Scalp clonality was compared among normal scalp (n=4), patchy alopecia areata scalp (n=8), and alopecia totalis/universalis scalp (n=8). Disease severity in treated patients was measured with the SALT score, which quantifies the percentage of affected scalp surface area. RNA was obtained with the PAXgene miRNA kit for fixed scalp, the miRNeasy kit for PBMCs, and the RNeasy kit for mouse skin. immunoSEQ multiplex PCR using 35 Vbeta forward primers and 13 Jbeta reverse primers was used to amplify TCRbeta CDR3 regions. What the work shows at the level of the full study, not this receptor alone: Tofacitinib significantly decreased scalp clonality and the number of expanded CD8+ clones among the top 100 scalp clones. Unlike mouse skin, which is dominated by gammadelta T cells, normal human skin has resident alphabeta T cells that are also sequenced, and this complicates analysis of the scalp TCR repertoire. Compared with mice, TCR sequences shared between patients were less clear, possibly partly because of HLA diversity across the patient population. Because the treated cohort was small and had just a single nonresponder, larger studies are needed to establish links between baseline CD8+ expansion and response. During tofacitinib treatment, many expanded lesional clones stuck around in both scalp and blood, and this persistence may partly explain why relapse happens after treatment is stopped. Higher clonality and more expanded CD8+ clones were observed in lesional scalp than in normal scalp, particularly in alopecia totalis/universalis, a finding suggestive of antigenic drive.

The time point label here, explained by the study, means: less than five weeks on oral tofacitinib. The sample's treatment or condition label, decoded: oral pan-JAK inhibitor, 5-10 mg twice daily. Peripheral blood and lesional scalp punch biopsies were obtained from patients with alopecia areata. PBMCs were isolated by density centrifugation and stained for CD3, CD4 and CD8, after which CD4+ and CD8+ T cells were sorted on a FACSAria. From the cysteine through the phenylalanine, the CDR3 covers 19 amino acids. The DNA shown is the 57-base CDR3, in frame from base 1. V sheds 3 bases and J sheds 4 bases, leaving 24 bases between their ends. The germline V gene provides CDR1 MGHRA and CDR2 YSYEKL. Details on this clone: The antigen it recognizes is unknown. Qualities for individual bases were not recorded, and no much larger clone is one base off.

Libraries came from the immunoSEQ multiplex PCR assay. To provide template for TCR sequencing, every sample had RNA extracted and reverse transcribed into cDNA. SuperScript III was used for first-strand cDNA synthesis, primed with a 2:1 mix of oligo-dT and random hexamers. Amplification bias was assessed with a synthetic immune receptor repertoire, and residual bias was removed computationally. On the study's bioinformatics: Raw reads were preprocessed to remove errors, and CDR3 was defined by IMGT conventions from the conserved cysteine to phenylalanine. Clonality was calculated as 1 minus Shannon entropy normalized by log2 of the number of productive unique TCRs. Scalp TCRbeta sequences were cross-referenced with sorted blood CD4 and CD8 repertoires so that the CD4 or CD8 identity of scalp clones could be inferred. The table comes from immuneACCESS by way of TCRdb, which keeps in-frame sequences with V and J called. Part of the clones is missing from these tables; in studies checked, under half for an unresolved V gene and the rest for unknown reasons. V and J calls and clone size are given by that table; D and trimming were obtained from the DNA. This sample is represented by about 150,000 clones; just over 65% of them were singletons. Of the sample, about 0.94% is held by the ten largest clones.

This receptor was obtained from a human donor with alopecia areata. The V and J segments used are TRBV4-1 and TRBJ1-4; 5 matching bases give a weak D call of TRBD1. Source: CD4+ T cells sorted from blood, taken at week 4, from a patient treated with tofacitinib. The DNA is TGCGCCAGCAGCCAGCCGGAACAGACCGGGACGGATTATAATGAAAAACTGTTTTTT. Its protein product is CASSQPEQTGTDYNEKLFF.